What follows describes a single T cell receptor (beta chain). Between the trimmed V and J ends, which lost 1 base and 4 bases, there was a span of 11 bases. Germline CDR1 and CDR2: LGHNA and YNFKEQ. The CDR3 contains 15 residues. The data were taken from a study of early T cells in non-severe SARS-CoV-2 infection. Tagging with unique molecular identifiers was applied to individual cDNA molecules. TCRdb called the 5' RACE reads again in MiXCR, with one record for every CDR3 protein. The sample shows some 76,000 distinct CDR3 sequences, approximately 13% of them seen only once. The clonotype comes from an adult who was a healthcare worker with PCR-confirmed SARS-CoV-2 infection or an uninfected control (not recorded which). The chain couples TRBV4-2 to TRBJ1-3; D is uncertain. Sequencing used whole blood. The CDR3 is CASSQAGTRGNTIYF. The CDR3 DNA is TGTGCCAGCAGCCAAGCAGGTACGAGAGGAAACACCATATATTTT.